Below, 21 T cell receptor beta chains from the same sample are listed, as sequenced in a study of T cells in Graves' hyperthyroidism and ophthalmopathy. TCR beta CDR3 regions were amplified from RNA. HTBI primers drove first-round RT-PCR of the TCR CDR3. MiXCR, applied by TCRdb to the multiplex PCR reads, yields one record per CDR3 protein. The table has some 92,000 distinct CDR3 sequences, approximately 39% seen once. Sequencing input: peripheral blood or thyroid tissue (not recorded which). Every receptor here comes from a woman under 40 with Graves' hyperthyroidism.

This clonotype was seen repeatedly, ten times or more. The chain couples TRBV2 to TRBJ2-5; the match to TRBD1 covers 7 bases. The CDR3 has 13 residues. The junction had 5 bases not matched to a gene; V was cut back by 6 bases and J by 4 bases. Germline V gene sequence: CDR1 SNHLY, CDR2 FYNNEI. CDR3 loop: CASRLTGVETQYF. The CDR3 DNA reads as TGTGCCAGCAGGCTCACAGGGGTAGAGACCCAGTACTTC.

This clonotype has a count of ten or more. V is TRBV5-1 and J is TRBJ2-7, with D unclear. Germline CDR1 SGHRS, CDR2 YFSETQ. The V end lost 2 bases, the J end lost 7 bases, and 10 bases lay between the germline ends. This CDR3 contains 12 residues. The CDR3 bases are TGCGCCAGCAGCTTAACCGGTAGGGAGCAGTACTTC. It is translated as CASSLTGREQYF.

The chain couples TRBV7-3 to TRBJ1-2; D remains ambiguous. Germline V gene data show CDR1 as SGHTA and CDR2 as FQGTGA. Trimming stripped 10 bases from V and 1 base from J, with 13 bases between. This CDR3 has 13 residues. The CDR3 region is CATTQPVNYGYTF. The CDR3 DNA sequence: TGTGCCACAACACAGCCGGTTAACTATGGCTACACCTTC.

This clonotype was seen repeatedly, ten times or more. The gene calls are TRBV9 and TRBJ2-5; a possible D gene is TRBD2 (6 bases). Germline V gene sequence: CDR1 SGDLS, CDR2 YYNGEE. This CDR3 region has 16 residues. Trimming pared 3 bases from V and 4 bases from J, leaving 19 bases between. CDR3 sequence: CASSARGLLLRETQYF. The CDR3 nucleotides are TGTGCCAGCAGCGCTCGTGGACTACTTCTGCGAGAGACCCAGTACTTC.

In this sample, this clonotype turned up many times. V and J are TRBV15 and TRBJ2-5; D call uncertain. The CDR3 sequence is 12 residues long. V lost 1 base and J lost 5, with 5 bases in between. Germline loops: CDR1 LNHNV, CDR2 YYDKDF (reference sequence). The CDR3: CATSRGTETQYF. The CDR3 nucleotides are TGTGCCACCAGCAGAGGAACCGAGACCCAGTACTTC.

This chain connects TRBV2 to TRBJ1-4; D is perhaps TRBD1 (6 bases). CDR1 SNHLY and CDR2 FYNNEI come from the germline V gene. Trimming left V 5 bases short and J 4 bases short, with 23 bases between. The length of the CDR3 is 18 residues. CDR3 coding DNA: TGTGCCAGCAGTTTAGGAACGGAGGGGGGCAGTGTTAATGAAAAACTGTTTTTT. Protein: CASSLGTEGGSVNEKLFF.

This clonotype appeared many times. The chain has TRBV6-1 and TRBJ1-2, with a tentative D call TRBD1 (5 bases). Germline V gene lookup returns CDR1 MNHNS and CDR2 SASEGT. The V end lost 2 bases, the J end lost 8 bases, and 12 bases lay between the germline ends. The length of the CDR3 is 13 residues. The CDR3 region has the DNA TGTGCCAGCAGTGAATCAGGGATATGGGGCTACACCTTC. This encodes CASSESGIWGYTF.

This clonotype occurred many times. In nucleotides, the CDR3 is TGCGCCAGCAGCGAGACAGGACGGGAGACTGAAGCTTTCTTT. Translated: CASSETGRETEAFF. V gene TRBV5-1 combines with J gene TRBJ1-1, with a possible D match to TRBD1 (6 bases). In germline, CDR1 is SGHRS, CDR2 YFSETQ. The CDR3 is 14 amino acids. V lost 4 bases to trimming and J lost 5 bases, with 15 bases between them.

This clonotype came up many times. The chain links TRBV2 to TRBJ1-2, with TRBD1 matching over 7 bases. The CDR3 has 14 residues. The germline V gene has CDR1 SNHLY and CDR2 FYNNEI. V shed 5 bases, J shed 2 bases, and the junction held 5 bases outside the gene matches. CDR3 amino acids: CASSTTGLNYGYTF. The DNA for the CDR3 is TGTGCCAGCAGTACGACAGGGCTGAACTATGGCTACACCTTC.

The chain combines TRBV28 with TRBJ1-1, with 8 positions matching TRBD1. Germline V CDR1 and CDR2: MDHEN, SYDVKM. V dropped 3 bases and J dropped 4; count of bases not matched to a gene: 10. The CDR3 contains 16 residues. The CDR3 is CASSLEPQGVSTEAFF. DNA for the CDR3: TGTGCCAGCAGTTTGGAGCCACAGGGGGTCAGCACTGAAGCTTTCTTT. Drawing the rest from reference TRBV28 and TRBJ1-1, the complete variable domain is DVKVTQSSRYLVKRTGEKVFLECVQDMDHENMFWYRQDPGLGLRLIYFSYDVKMKEKGDIPEGYSVSREKKERFSLILESASTNQTSMYLCASSLEPQGVSTEAFFGQGTRLTVV.

The J gene is TRBJ2-7, the V gene TRBV24-1; 9 bases match TRBD1. Germline-derived CDR1 and CDR2 are KGHDR and SFDVKD. The CDR3 has 14 amino acids. V lost 2 bases, J lost 4 bases, and 2 bases stayed unmatched. CDR3 sequence: CATSDSDRGYEQYF. In DNA form, the CDR3 reads TGTGCCACCAGTGATTCGGACAGGGGATACGAGCAGTACTTC.

This clonotype came up many times. This rearrangement joins TRBV27 to TRBJ1-6; tentative D call: TRBD1 (5 bases). The CDR3 spans 15 residues. From germline, CDR1 is MNHEY and CDR2 SMNVEV (reference sequence). The V and J ends lost 3 bases and 6 bases respectively, with 12 bases between them. CDR3 protein: CASSLGGWGNSPLHF. In DNA, the CDR3 is TGTGCCAGCAGTTTGGGGGGTTGGGGTAATTCACCCCTCCACTTT.

V usage is TRBV2 and J usage is TRBJ1-5; D is undetermined. CDR3 length: 13 residues. V gave up 5 bases and J gave up 0 bases, with 5 bases separating them. Germline V gene lookup returns CDR1 SNHLY and CDR2 FYNNEI. The CDR3 nucleotides are TGTGCCAGCAGTACCAGTAGCAATCAGCCCCAGCATTTT. It codes for CASSTSSNQPQHF.

A single count supports this clonotype. The chain carries TRBV20-1 and TRBJ2-5, with 7 positions matching TRBD1. This CDR3 has 16 amino acids. J gave up 0 bases and V 5 bases, and 12 bases lay outside the gene matches. The germline CDR1 and CDR2 sequences are DFQATT and SNEGSKA (reference sequence). The CDR3 spells CSADERDRDHQETQYF. CDR3 nucleotide sequence: TGCAGTGCTGACGAACGGGACAGAGATCACCAAGAGACCCAGTACTTC.

This chain uses TRBV10-2 with TRBJ2-3; the match to TRBD2 covers 7 bases. The CDR3 runs 14 residues. Germline CDR1 is WSHSY and CDR2 is SAAADI. Germline trimming cut 6 bases from V and 2 bases from J; bases unmatched to any gene: 5. The chain's CDR3 is CASRVGGNTDTQYF. The CDR3 coding sequence is TGCGCCAGCAGGGTCGGGGGGAACACAGATACGCAGTATTTT.

This clonotype was observed many times. The rearrangement uses TRBV12-3 or TRBV12-4 and TRBJ1-4, with D perhaps matching TRBD1 (5 bases). The V end was cut by 5 bases, the J end by 7 bases, with 20 bases between. This CDR3 contains 16 residues. Here the CDR3 reads CASSTTRGLWGEKLFF. The CDR3 DNA is TGTGCCAGCAGTACGACTCGGGGCCTCTGGGGTGAAAAACTGTTTTTT.

As to this clonotype: At one boundary the junction diverges from the germline segment, which might be a read error. The chain combines TRBV7-9 with TRBJ2-5; D uncertain. CDR3 length: 11 residues. Per germline, CDR1 SEHNR and CDR2 FQNEAQ (reference sequence). The CDR3 DNA reads TGTGCCAGCAGCTCGCAAGAGACCCTGTACTTC. Its translation is CASSSQETLYF.

In the case of this clonotype: Because the CDR3 is missing its conserved closing phenylalanine or tryptophan, this is likely a read error. This chain joins TRBV7-2 and TRBJ2-2; tentatively, D is TRBD1 (5 bases). Germline V lookup: CDR1 SGHTA, CDR2 FQGNSA. The CDR3 has 13 residues. V was clipped by 7 bases and J by 6 bases, with 12 bases between them. CDR3 coding DNA: TGTGCCAGCAACGCCCAGGGCTCCGGGGAGCTGTTTATT. This codes for CASNAQGSGELFI.

This clonotype showed up just a few times. The DNA of the CDR3 is TGTGCCAGCGGGGCGCGACACAATGAGCAGTTCTTC. As protein: CASGARHNEQFF. The genes are TRBV2 and TRBJ2-1; perhaps TRBD1 as D (5 bases). The CDR3 length is 12 residues. Germline CDR1 and CDR2: SNHLY and FYNNEI. Trimming left V 8 bases short and J 5 bases short, with 10 bases between.

Remarks on this clonotype: A much bigger clone sits one base away, suggesting this may be a read error. The chain employs TRBV7-2 and TRBJ1-6, with D uncertain. The ends were cut back, 7 bases at V and 11 bases at J, with 18 bases in the middle. This CDR3 has 14 residues. Germline V lookup: CDR1 SGHTA, CDR2 FQGNSA. CDR3 region: CASILGSGNPPLHF. CDR3 bases: TGTGCCAGCATTTTAGGGTCGGGGAATCCACCCCTCCACTTT.

This clonotype was detected many times. CDR3 DNA sequence: TGTGCCAGCAGTCATAGCAATCAGCCCCAGCATTTT. It specifies CASSHSNQPQHF. The V and J genes are TRBV27 and TRBJ1-5; no reliable D call. Trimming cost V 5 bases and J 0 bases, with 2 bases left between them. The germline CDR1 and CDR2 sequences are MNHEY and SMNVEV (reference sequence). This CDR3 region has 12 residues.